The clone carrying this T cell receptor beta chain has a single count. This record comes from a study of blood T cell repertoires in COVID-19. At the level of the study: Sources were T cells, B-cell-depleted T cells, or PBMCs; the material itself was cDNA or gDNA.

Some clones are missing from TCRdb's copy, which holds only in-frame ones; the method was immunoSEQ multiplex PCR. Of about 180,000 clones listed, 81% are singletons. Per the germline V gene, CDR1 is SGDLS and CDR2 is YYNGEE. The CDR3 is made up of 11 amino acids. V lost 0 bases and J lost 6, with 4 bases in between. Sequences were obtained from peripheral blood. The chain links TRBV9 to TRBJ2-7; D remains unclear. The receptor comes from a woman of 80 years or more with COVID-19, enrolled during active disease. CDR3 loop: CASSVVAEQYF. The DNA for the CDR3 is TGTGCCAGCAGCGTAGTGGCCGAGCAGTACTTC.